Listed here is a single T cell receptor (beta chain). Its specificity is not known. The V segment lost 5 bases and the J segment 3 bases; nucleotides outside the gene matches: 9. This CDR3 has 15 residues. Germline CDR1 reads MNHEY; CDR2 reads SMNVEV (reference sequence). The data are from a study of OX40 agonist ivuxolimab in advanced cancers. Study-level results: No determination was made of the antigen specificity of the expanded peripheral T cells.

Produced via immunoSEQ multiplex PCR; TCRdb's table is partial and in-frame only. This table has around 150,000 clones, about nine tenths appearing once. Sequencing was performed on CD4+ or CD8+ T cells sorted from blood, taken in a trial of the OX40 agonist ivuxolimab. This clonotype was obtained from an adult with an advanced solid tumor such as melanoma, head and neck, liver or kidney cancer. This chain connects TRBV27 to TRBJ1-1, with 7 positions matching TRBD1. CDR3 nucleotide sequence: TGTGCCAGCAGTCCACCCACAGGGGAGGACACTGAAGCTTTCTTT. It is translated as CASSPPTGEDTEAFF.